This TCR beta chain was sequenced in a study of T-cell reconstitution after alpha-beta-depleted transplantation in children. Unique molecular identifiers were built into the TCRbeta library. TCRdb processed the PCR reads anew with MiXCR; each CDR3 protein has one entry. The table records about 100,000 distinct CDR3 sequences, approximately 5.4% of them present only once. This CDR3 region has 15 residues. Trimming cost V 4 bases and J 5 bases; bases outside gene matches: 5. Germline V lookup: CDR1 SGHTA, CDR2 FQGNSA. The sequencing here drew on PBMCs, mostly from graft donor cells, taken 60 days after TCRalphabeta/CD19-depleted stem cell transplant. The chain couples TRBV7-2 to TRBJ2-5, with 12 bases that match TRBD2. This sequence was found in a female patient aged 2 to 10 who had a stem cell transplant for Fanconi anemia, so the T cells may come from the graft donor. The CDR3 bases are TGTGCCAGCAGCTCTCGACTAGCGGGAGCGGAGACCCAGTACTTC. It encodes CASSSRLAGAETQYF.